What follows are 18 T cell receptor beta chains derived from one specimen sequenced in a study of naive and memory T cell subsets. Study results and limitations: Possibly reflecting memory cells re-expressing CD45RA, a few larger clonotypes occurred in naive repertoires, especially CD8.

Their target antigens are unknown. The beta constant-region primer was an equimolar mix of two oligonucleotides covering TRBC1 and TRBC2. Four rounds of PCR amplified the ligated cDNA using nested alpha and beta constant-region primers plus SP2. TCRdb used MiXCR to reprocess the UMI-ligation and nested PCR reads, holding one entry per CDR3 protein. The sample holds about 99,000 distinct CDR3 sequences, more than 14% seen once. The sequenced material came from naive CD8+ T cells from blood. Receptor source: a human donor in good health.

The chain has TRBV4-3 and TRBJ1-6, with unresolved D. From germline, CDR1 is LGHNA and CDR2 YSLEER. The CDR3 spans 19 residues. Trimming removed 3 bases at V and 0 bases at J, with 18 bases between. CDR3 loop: CASSQALLDTTSYNSPLHF. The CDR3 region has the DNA TGCGCCAGCAGCCAGGCATTGCTTGATACGACCTCCTATAATTCACCCCTCCACTTT.

Written as DNA, the CDR3 is TGTGCCAGCAGCCACCCCGGACAGGTTGAATACGAGCAGTACTTC. Amino acids: CASSHPGQVEYEQYF. The V and J genes are TRBV4-2 and TRBJ2-7; TRBD1 matches 7 bases. With V trimmed by 3 bases and J by 4 bases, 9 bases remained unmatched. The CDR3 length is 15 residues. Per germline, CDR1 LGHNA and CDR2 YNFKEQ.

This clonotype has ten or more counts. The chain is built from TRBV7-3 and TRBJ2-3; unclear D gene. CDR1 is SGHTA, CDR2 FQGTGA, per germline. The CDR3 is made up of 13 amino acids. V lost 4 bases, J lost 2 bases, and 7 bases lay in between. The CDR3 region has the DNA TGTGCCAGCAGCTCCTTGCACACAGATACGCAGTATTTT. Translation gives CASSSLHTDTQYF.

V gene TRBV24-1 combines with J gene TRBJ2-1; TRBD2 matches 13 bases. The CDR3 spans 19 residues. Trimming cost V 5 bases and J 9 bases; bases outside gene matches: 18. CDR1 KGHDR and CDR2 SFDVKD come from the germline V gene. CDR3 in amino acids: CATSGLAGGLALFGGEQFF. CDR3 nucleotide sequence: TGTGCCACCAGTGGACTAGCGGGAGGTTTGGCCCTATTCGGGGGTGAGCAGTTCTTC.

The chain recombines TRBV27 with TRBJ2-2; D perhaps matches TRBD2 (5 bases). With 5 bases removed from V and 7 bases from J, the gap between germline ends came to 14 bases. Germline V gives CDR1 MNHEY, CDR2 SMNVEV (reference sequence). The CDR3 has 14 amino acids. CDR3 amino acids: CASSTRTGDGELFF. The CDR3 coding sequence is TGTGCCAGCAGTACCCGGACCGGGGACGGGGAGCTGTTTTTT.

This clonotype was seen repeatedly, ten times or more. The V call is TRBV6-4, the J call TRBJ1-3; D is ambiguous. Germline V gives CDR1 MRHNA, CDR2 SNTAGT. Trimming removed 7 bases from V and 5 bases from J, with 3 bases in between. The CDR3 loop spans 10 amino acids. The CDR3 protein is CASKRNTIYF. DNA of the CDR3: TGTGCCAGCAAACGAAACACCATATATTTT.

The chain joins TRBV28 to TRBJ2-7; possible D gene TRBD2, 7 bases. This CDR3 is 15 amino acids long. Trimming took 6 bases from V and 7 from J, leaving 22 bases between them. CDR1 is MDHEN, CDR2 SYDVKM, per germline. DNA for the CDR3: TGTGCCAGCAGCCCGCACAGTCGGGGAGGGGGTGAGCAGTACTTC. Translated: CASSPHSRGGGEQYF. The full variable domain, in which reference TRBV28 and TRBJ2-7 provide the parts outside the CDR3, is DVKVTQSSRYLVKRTGEKVFLECVQDMDHENMFWYRQDPGLGLRLIYFSYDVKMKEKGDIPEGYSVSREKKERFSLILESASTNQTSMYLCASSPHSRGGGEQYFGPGTRLTVT.

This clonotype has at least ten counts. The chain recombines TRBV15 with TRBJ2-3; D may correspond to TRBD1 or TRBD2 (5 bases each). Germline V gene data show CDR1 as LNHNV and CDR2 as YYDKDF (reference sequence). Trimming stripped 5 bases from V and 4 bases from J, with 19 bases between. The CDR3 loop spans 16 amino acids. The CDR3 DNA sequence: TGTGCCACCAGCCACCGGTCCGGGACGGGCTCAGATACGCAGTATTTT. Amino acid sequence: CATSHRSGTGSDTQYF.

The CDR3 DNA reads TGTGCCAGCAGTTTAGCCCTGGACAGGGAGAGGAATCAGCCCCAGCATTTT. It codes for CASSLALDRERNQPQHF. The genes are TRBV12-3 or TRBV12-4 and TRBJ1-5; 8 positions agree with TRBD1. Losses at the gene ends were 0 bases for V and 4 bases for J; bases not matched to a gene: 8. CDR3 length: 17 amino acids.

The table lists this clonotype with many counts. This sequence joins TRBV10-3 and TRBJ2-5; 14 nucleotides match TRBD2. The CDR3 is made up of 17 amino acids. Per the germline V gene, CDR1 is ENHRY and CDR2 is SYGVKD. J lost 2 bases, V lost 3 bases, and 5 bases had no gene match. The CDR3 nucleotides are TGTGCCATCAGTGAAGGGACTAGCGGGGGCCCTCAAGAGACCCAGTACTTC. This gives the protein CAISEGTSGGPQETQYF.

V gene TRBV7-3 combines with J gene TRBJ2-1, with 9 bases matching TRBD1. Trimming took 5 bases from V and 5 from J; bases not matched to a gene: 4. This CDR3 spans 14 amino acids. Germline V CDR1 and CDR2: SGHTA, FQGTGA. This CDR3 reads CASSPRDRDNEQFF. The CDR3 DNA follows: TGTGCCAGCAGCCCCCGGGACAGGGACAATGAGCAGTTCTTC.

The chain's CDR3 is CSARPVSGRESYDEQFF. The CDR3 DNA reads as TGCAGTGCTAGACCAGTCTCCGGGAGGGAATCTTACGATGAGCAGTTCTTC. The rearrangement uses TRBV20-1 and TRBJ2-1; 8 bases agree with TRBD2. From germline, CDR1 is DFQATT and CDR2 SNEGSKA (reference sequence). Trimming removed 2 bases from V and 8 bases from J; junction bases left unmatched: 17. The CDR3 extends over 17 amino acids.

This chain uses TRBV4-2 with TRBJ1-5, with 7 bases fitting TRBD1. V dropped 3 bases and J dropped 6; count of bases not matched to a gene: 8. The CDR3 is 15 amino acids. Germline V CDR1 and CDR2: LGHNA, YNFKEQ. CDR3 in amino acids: CASSHLGQESQPQHF. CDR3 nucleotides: TGTGCCAGCAGCCACTTAGGACAGGAAAGTCAGCCCCAGCATTTT.

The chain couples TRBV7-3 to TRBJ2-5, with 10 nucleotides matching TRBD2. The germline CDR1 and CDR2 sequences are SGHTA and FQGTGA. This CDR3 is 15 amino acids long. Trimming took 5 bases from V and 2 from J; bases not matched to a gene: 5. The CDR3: CASSLGLAVQETQYF. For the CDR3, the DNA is TGTGCCAGCAGCCTAGGACTAGCGGTGCAAGAGACCCAGTACTTC.

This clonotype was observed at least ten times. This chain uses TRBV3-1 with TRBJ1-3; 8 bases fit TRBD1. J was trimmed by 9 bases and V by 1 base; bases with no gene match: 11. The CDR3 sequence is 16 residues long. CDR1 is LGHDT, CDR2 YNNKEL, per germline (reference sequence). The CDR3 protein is CASSQARGTGSGTIYF. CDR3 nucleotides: TGTGCCAGCAGCCAAGCCCGCGGGACAGGCTCCGGCACCATATATTTT. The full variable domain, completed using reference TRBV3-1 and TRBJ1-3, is DTAVSQTPKYLVTQMGNDKSIKCEQNLGHDTMYWYKQDSKKFLKIMFSYNNKELIINETVPNRFSPKSPDKAHLNLHINSLELGDSAVYFCASSQARGTGSGTIYFGEGSWLTVV.

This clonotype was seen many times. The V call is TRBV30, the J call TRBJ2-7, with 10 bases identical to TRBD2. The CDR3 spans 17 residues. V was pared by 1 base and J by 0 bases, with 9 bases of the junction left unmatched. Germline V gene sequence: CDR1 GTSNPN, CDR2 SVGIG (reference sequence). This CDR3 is CAWSELAGWRSSYEQYF. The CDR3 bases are TGTGCCTGGAGTGAACTAGCGGGGTGGCGGAGCTCCTACGAGCAGTACTTC.

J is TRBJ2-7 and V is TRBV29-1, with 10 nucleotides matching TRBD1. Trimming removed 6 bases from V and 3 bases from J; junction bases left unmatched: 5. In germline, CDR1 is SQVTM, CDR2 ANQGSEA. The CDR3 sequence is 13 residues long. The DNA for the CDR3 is TGCAGCGTAGGGACAGGGGTCCTCTACGAGCAGTACTTC. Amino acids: CSVGTGVLYEQYF.

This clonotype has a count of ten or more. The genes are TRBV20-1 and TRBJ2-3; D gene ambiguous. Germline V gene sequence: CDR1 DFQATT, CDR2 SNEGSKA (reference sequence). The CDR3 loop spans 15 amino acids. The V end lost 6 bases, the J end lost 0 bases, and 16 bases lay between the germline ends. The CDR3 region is CSANPIWGSTDTQYF. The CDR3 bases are TGCAGTGCAAACCCCATATGGGGAAGCACAGATACGCAGTATTTT.